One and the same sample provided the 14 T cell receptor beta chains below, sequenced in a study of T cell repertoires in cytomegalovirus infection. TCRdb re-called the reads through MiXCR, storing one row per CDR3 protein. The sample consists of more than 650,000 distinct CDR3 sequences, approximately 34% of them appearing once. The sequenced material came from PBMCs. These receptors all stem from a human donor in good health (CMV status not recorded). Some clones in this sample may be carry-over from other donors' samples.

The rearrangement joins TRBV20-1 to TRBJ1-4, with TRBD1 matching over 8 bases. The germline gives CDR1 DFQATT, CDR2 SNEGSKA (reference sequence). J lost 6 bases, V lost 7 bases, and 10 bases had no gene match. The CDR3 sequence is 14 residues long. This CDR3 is CSVSDRVRDEKLFF. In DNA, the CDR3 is TGCAGTGTCTCGGACAGGGTGAGGGATGAAAAACTGTTTTTT.

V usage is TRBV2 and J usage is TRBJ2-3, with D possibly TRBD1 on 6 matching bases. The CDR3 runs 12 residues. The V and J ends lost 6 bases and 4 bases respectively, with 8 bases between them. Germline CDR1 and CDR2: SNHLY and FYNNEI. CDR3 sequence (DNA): TGTGCCAGCAGACAGGGAGCAGATACGCAGTATTTT. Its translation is CASRQGADTQYF.

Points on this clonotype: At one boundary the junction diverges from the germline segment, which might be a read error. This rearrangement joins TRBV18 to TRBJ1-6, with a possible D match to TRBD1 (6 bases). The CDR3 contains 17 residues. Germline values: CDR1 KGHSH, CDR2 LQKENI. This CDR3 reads CASSPQGTGPRDSPLNF. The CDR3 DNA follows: TGTGCCAGCTCACCCCAGGGGACGGGGCCCCGGGACTCACCCCTCAACTTT. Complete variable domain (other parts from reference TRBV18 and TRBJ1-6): NAGVMQNPRHLVRRRGQEARLRCSPMKGHSHVYWYRQLPEEGLKFMVYLQKENIIDESGMPKERFSAEFPKEGPSILRIQQVVRGDSAAYFCASSPQGTGPRDSPLNFGNGTRLTVT.

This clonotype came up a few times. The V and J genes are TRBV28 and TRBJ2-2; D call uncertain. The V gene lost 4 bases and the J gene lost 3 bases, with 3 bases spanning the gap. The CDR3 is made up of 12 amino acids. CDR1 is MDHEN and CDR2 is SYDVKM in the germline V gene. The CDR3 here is CASSSHTGELFF. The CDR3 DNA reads TGTGCCAGCAGTTCCCACACCGGGGAGCTGTTTTTT.

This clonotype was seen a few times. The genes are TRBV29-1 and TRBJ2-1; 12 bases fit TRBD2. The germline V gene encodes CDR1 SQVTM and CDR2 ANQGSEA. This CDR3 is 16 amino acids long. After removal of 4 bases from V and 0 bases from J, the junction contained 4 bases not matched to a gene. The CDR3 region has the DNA TGCAGCGTTGGGTCTAGCGGGGGGGCCTCCTACAATGAGCAGTTCTTC. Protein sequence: CSVGSSGGASYNEQFF.

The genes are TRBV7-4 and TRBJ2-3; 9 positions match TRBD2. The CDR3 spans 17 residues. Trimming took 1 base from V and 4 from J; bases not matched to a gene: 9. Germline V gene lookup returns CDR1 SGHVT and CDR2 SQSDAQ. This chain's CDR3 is CASSLDWASGRSDTQYF. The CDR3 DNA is TGTGCCAGCAGCTTAGATTGGGCCAGCGGGAGGTCAGATACGCAGTATTTT. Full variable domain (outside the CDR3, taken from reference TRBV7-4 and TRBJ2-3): GAGVSQSPRYKVAKRGRDVALRCDSISGHVTLYWYRQTLGQGSEVLTYSQSDAQRDKSGRPSGRFSAERPERSVSTLKIQRTEQGDSAVYLCASSLDWASGRSDTQYFGPGTRLTVL.

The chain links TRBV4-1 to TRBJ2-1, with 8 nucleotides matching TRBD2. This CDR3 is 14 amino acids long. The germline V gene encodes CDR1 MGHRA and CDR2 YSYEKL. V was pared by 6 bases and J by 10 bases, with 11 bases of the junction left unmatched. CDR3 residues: CASSNVGGASEQFF. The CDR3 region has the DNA TGCGCCAGCAGTAACGTCGGGGGGGCAAGCGAGCAGTTCTTC.

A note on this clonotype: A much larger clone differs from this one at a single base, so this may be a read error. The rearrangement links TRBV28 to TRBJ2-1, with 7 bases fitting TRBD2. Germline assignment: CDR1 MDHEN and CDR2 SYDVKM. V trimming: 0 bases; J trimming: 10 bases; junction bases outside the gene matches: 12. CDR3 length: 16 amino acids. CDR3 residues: CASSLWQRGLGKEQFF. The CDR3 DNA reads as TGTGCCAGCAGTTTATGGCAGCGGGGCCTGGGGAAGGAGCAGTTCTTC. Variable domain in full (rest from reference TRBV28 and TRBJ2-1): DVKVTQSSRYLVKRTGEKVFLECVQDMDHENMFWYRQDPGLGLRLIYFSYDVKMKEKGDIPEGYSVSREKKERFSLILESASTNQTSMYLCASSLWQRGLGKEQFFGPGTRLTVL.

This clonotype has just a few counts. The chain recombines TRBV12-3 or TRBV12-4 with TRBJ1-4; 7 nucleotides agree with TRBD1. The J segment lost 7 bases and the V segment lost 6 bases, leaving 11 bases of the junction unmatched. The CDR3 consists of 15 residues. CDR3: CASSRGDRSPEKLFF. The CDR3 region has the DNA TGTGCCAGCAGCCGGGGGGACAGAAGTCCTGAAAAACTGTTTTTT.

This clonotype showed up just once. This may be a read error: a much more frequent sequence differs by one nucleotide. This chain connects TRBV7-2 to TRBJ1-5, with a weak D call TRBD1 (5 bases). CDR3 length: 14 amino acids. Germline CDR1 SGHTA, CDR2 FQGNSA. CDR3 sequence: CASSLEHPRGPHHF. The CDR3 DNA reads TGTGCCAGCAGCTTAGAACACCCGAGGGGCCCCCATCATTTT.

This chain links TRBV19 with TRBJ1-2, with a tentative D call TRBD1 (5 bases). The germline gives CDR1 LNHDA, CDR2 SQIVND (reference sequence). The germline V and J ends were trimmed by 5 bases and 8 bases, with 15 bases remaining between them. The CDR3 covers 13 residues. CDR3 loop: CASSSGRPRGYTF. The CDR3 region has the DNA TGTGCCAGTAGTTCGGGACGGCCACGAGGCTACACCTTC.

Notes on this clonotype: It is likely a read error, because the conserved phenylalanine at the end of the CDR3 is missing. CDR3 in amino acids: CASSLGQVLYEQYL. DNA for the CDR3: TGTGCCAGCAGCTTGGGACAGGTGCTCTACGAGCAGTACTTA. V is TRBV5-5 and J is TRBJ2-7; perhaps TRBD1 as D (6 bases). The germline V and J ends were trimmed by 0 bases and 3 bases, with 10 bases remaining between them. Per germline, CDR1 SGHKS and CDR2 YYEKEE (reference sequence). The CDR3 spans 14 residues.

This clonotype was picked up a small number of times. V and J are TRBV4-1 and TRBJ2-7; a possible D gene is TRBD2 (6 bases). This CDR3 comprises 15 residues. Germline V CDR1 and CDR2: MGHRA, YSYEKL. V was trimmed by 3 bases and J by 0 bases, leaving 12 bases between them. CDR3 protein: CASSHVSGDSYEQYF. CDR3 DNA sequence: TGCGCCAGCAGCCATGTTTCGGGAGACTCCTACGAGCAGTACTTC.

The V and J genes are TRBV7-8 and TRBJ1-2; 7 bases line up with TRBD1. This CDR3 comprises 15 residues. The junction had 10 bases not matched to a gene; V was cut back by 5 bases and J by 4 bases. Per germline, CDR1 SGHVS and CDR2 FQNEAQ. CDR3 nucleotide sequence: TGTGCCAGCAGCCCGAAGGGAGGGGGCGTCTATGGCTACACCTTC. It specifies CASSPKGGGVYGYTF.